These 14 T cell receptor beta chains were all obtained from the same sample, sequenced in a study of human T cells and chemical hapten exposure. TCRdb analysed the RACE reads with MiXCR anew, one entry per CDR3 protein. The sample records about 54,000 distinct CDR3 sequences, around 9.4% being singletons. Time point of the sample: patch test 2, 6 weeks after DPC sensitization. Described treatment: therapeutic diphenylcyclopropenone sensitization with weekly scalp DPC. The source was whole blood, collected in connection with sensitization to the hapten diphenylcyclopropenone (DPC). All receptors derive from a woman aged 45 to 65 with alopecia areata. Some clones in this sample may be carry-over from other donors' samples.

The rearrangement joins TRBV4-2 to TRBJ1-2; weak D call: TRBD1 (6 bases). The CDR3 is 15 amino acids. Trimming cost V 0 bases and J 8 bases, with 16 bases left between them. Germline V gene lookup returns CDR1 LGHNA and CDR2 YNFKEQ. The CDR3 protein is CASSQDQVQGRGYTF. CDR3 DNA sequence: TGTGCCAGCAGCCAAGATCAAGTACAGGGACGGGGCTACACCTTC.

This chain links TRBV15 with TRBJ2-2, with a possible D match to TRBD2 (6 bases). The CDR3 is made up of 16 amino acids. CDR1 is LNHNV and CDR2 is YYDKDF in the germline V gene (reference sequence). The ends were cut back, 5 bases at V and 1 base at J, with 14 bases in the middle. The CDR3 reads CATSGILAENTGELFF. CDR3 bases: TGTGCCACCAGCGGGATACTAGCCGAGAACACCGGGGAGCTGTTTTTT.

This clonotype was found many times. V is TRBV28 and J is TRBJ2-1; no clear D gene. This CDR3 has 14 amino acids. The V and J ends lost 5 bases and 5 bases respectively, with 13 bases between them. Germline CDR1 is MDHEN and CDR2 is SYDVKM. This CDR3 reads CASSTPNRNNEQFF. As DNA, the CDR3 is TGTGCCAGCAGTACCCCGAACAGAAACAATGAGCAGTTCTTC.

The CDR3 DNA follows: TGTGCCAGCACGCCCCGTGGCCGACAGCGCGCGAACACCGGGGAGCTGTTTTTT. This translates into CASTPRGRQRANTGELFF. The genes are TRBV14 and TRBJ2-2; D may be TRBD1 (5 bases). Germline assignment: CDR1 SGHDN and CDR2 FVKESK. The CDR3 totals 18 residues. The V end was cut by 7 bases, the J end by 0 bases, with 21 bases between. Full variable domain (missing parts from reference TRBV14 and TRBJ2-2): EAGVTQFPSHSVIEKGQTVTLRCDPISGHDNLYWYRRVMGKEIKFLLHFVKESKQDESGMPNNRFLAERTGGTYSTLKVQPAELEDSGVYFCASTPRGRQRANTGELFFGEGSRLTVL.

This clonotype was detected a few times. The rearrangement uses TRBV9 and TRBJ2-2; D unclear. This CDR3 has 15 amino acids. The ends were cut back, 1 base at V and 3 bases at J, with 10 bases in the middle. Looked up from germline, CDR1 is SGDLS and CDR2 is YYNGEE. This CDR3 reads CASSVSSTYTGELFF. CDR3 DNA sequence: TGTGCCAGCAGCGTAAGTTCCACTTACACCGGGGAGCTGTTTTTT.

The CDR3 DNA reads as TGCGCCAGCCACAAAGGAGAGGCAGATACGCAGTATTTT. Its translation: CASHKGEADTQYF. This sequence joins TRBV5-1 and TRBJ2-3, with D hard to call. Trimming removed 7 bases at V and 4 bases at J, with 13 bases between. Germline loops: CDR1 SGHRS, CDR2 YFSETQ. The CDR3 spans 13 residues.

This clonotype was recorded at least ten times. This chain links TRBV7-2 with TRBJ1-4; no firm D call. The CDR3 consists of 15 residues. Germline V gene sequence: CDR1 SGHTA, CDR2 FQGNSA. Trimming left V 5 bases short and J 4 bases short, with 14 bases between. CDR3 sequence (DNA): TGTGCCAGCAGCCCGCCCGGACTCAATAATGAAAAACTGTTTTTT. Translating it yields CASSPPGLNNEKLFF.

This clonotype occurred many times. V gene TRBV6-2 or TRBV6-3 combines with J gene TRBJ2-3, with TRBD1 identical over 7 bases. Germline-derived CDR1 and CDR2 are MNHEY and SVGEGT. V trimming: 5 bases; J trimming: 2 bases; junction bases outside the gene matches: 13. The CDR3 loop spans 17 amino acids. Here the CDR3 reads CASSIQGELSVTDTQYF. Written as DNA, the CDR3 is TGTGCCAGCAGTATCCAGGGGGAATTATCGGTCACAGATACGCAGTATTTT.

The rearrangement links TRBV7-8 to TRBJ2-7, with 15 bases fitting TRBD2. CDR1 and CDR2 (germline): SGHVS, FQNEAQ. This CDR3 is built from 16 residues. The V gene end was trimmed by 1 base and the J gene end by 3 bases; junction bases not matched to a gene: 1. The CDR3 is CASSLGGLAGGYEQYF. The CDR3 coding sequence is TGTGCCAGCAGCTTAGGGGGACTAGCGGGAGGCTACGAGCAGTACTTC.

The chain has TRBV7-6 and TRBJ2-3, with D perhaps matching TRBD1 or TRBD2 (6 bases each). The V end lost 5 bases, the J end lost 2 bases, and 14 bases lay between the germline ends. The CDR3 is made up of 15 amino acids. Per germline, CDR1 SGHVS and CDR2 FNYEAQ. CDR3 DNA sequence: TGTGCCAGCAGCCCTTTGGGGGGCTACACAGATACGCAGTATTTT. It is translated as CASSPLGGYTDTQYF. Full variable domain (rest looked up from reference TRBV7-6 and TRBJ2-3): GAGVSQSPRYKVTKRGQDVALRCDPISGHVSLYWYRQALGQGPEFLTYFNYEAQQDKSGLPNDRFSAERPEGSISTLTIQRTEQRDSAMYRCASSPLGGYTDTQYFGPGTRLTVL.

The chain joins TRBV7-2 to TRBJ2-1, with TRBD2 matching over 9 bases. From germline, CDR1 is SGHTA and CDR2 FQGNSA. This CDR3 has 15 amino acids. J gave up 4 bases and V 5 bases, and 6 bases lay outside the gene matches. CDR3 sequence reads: CASSRASGEYNEQFF. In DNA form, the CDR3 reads TGTGCCAGCAGCCGGGCTAGCGGGGAGTACAATGAGCAGTTCTTC.

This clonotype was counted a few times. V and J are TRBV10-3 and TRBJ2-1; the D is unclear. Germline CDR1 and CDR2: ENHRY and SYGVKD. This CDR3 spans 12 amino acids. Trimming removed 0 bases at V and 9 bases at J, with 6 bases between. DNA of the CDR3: TGTGCCATCAGTGAGTCGAGGAGTGAGCAGTTCTTC. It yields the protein CAISESRSEQFF.

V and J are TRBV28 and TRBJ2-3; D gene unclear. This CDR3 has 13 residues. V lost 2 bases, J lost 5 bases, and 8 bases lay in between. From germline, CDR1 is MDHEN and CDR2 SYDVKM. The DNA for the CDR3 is TGTGCCAGCAGTTTACTATCGCGAGATACGCAGTATTTT. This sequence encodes CASSLLSRDTQYF.

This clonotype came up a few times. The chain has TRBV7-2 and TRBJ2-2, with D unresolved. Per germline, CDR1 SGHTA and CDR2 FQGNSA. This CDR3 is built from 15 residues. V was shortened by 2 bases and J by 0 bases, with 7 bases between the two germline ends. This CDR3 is CASSLRQTNTGELFF. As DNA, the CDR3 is TGTGCCAGCAGCTTAAGGCAGACGAACACCGGGGAGCTGTTTTTT.